Given below is one T cell receptor (beta chain) in context. All enrollees were roughly 18 to 89 years old and from about two dozen US areas. Donors were grouped by their self-reported clinical history. Cohort 3 recovered donors had two negative PCRs, clearance, or symptom resolution. The V gene's germline CDR1 is SGHDN and CDR2 FVKESK. J was trimmed by 10 bases and V by 2 bases; bases with no gene match: 4. The length of the CDR3 is 13 residues. This sample is part of a study of blood T cell repertoires in COVID-19. About the research overall: PBMCs, B-cell-depleted T cells, or T cells provided the cDNA or gDNA that made up the material.

TCRdb keeps only in-frame clones here, not all; method: immunoSEQ multiplex PCR. The sample yields roughly 230,000 clones, about 80% seen once. The chain employs TRBV14 and TRBJ2-1, with 8 bases matching TRBD2. This TCR was recovered from a man aged 50 to 60 who had recovered from COVID-19. Sequenced: PBMCs or T cells enriched from blood (not recorded which). The CDR3 DNA is TGTGCCAGCAGCCAACTTAAGCGGGAGGAGCAGTTCTTC. It is translated as CASSQLKREEQFF.